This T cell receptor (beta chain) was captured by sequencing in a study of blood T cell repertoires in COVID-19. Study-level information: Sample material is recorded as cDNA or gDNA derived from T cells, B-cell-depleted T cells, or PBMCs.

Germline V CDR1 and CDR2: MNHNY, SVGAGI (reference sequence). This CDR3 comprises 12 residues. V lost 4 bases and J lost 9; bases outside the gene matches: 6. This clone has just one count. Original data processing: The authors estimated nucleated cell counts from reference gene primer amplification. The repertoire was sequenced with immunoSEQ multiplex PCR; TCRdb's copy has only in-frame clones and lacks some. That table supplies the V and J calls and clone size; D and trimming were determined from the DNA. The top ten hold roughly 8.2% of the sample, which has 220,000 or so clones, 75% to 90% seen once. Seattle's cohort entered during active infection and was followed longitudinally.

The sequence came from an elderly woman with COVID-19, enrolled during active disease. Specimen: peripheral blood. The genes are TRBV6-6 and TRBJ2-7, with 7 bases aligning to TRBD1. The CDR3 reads CASSSDRPVQYF. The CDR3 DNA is TGTGCCAGCAGTTCGGACAGGCCAGTGCAGTACTTC.